Each of the 5 T cell receptor beta chains below was sequenced from the same sample in a study of blood T cell repertoires in COVID-19. Here immunoSEQ multiplex PCR was the method, and the copy in TCRdb shows in-frame clones only, minus some. The data hold approximately 59,000 clones, with more than 75% observed a single time. Sequences were obtained from peripheral blood. The receptors here all came from a man aged 40-49 years with active COVID-19.

The chain is built from TRBV4-1 and TRBJ2-7; a possible D gene is TRBD1 (6 bases). The length of the CDR3 is 15 residues. Germline V gene sequence: CDR1 MGHRA, CDR2 YSYEKL. Deletions cut 5 bases from V and 0 bases from J, with 14 bases between. In DNA, the CDR3 is TGCGCCAGCAGCTCCCGGACAGTGGCCTCCTACGAGCAGTACTTC. Encoded protein: CASSSRTVASYEQYF.

The gene calls are TRBV29-1 and TRBJ1-2; maybe TRBD1 (6 bases). V lost 7 bases, J lost 2 bases, and 14 bases lay in between. The CDR3 is 13 amino acids. Per the germline V gene, CDR1 is SQVTM and CDR2 is ANQGSEA. The CDR3 DNA reads as TGCAGCGGCGACAGGTTCGAGAACTATGGCTACACCTTC. This sequence encodes CSGDRFENYGYTF.

The rearrangement uses TRBV19 and TRBJ1-6; 9 bases agree with TRBD1. Germline loops: CDR1 LNHDA, CDR2 SQIVND (reference sequence). V trimming: 11 bases; J trimming: 5 bases; junction bases outside the gene matches: 7. The CDR3 has 14 residues. CDR3 sequence: CAVSDRGDNSPLHF. The CDR3 DNA follows: TGTGCCGTATCCGACAGGGGGGATAATTCACCCCTCCACTTT.

There are a few counts of this clone. This rearrangement joins TRBV18 to TRBJ1-5, with D hard to call. CDR3 length: 14 residues. Germline-derived CDR1 and CDR2 are KGHSH and LQKENI. V lost 2 bases, J lost 9 bases, and 14 bases lay in between. Here the CDR3 reads CASSPAPGNTPQHF. The CDR3 DNA reads as TGTGCCAGCTCACCAGCTCCGGGGAATACGCCCCAGCATTTT.

With respect to this clone: The junction shows a germline mismatch at one end, possibly a read error. The chain couples TRBV7-2 to TRBJ2-5; 11 nucleotides line up with TRBD2. The CDR3 runs 17 residues. Germline CDR1 SGHTA, CDR2 FQGNSA. The CDR3 protein is CASSSLPLAGVQETQYF. DNA of the CDR3: TGCGCCAGCAGCTCACTTCCACTAGCGGGAGTCCAAGAGACCCAGTACTTC.